This T cell receptor (beta chain) derives from a study of cytomegalovirus exposure and HLA in healthy donors (TCRdb year 2017). With respect to the entire study: According to an earlier analysis of 587 of the donors, some 180 million T cells yielded 100 million or so unique TCR beta sequences and around 300 Gb of sequence data. Along with the roughly 670-subject first cohort, a separate validation cohort of roughly 110 different subjects was used. Among roughly 400 genotyped donors of the cohort, an average of approximately 220,000 unique TCR beta nucleotide sequences was sequenced per donor, of which about 19% were non-productive. The study used immunosequencing to profile the T cell repertoires of around 600 subjects and linked those repertoires to cytomegalovirus serostatus. All discovery cohort repertoires had been generated on a single sequencing platform. In the later analysis, no new phenotypic data were used to find candidate immune exposures; instead, reliance was placed on TCR beta sequences and their occurrence across donors. Roughly 300 gigabases of sequencing data and roughly 90 million unique TCR sequences were included in an early release covering roughly 600 HLA-typed donors. Genome-wide SNP genotypes for about 65% of the 666 donors were used in a later genetic analysis, which treated that subset as a discovery cohort. HLA typing included class I and class II loci at four-digit resolution. To study patterns of TCR occurrence, a later analysis re-analyzed previously published TCR beta repertoires from several hundred donors and added high-resolution HLA genotyping. An earlier analysis of around 580 of the donors used high-throughput TCR beta sequencing to judge whether each TCR beta V gene segment behaved as functional or pseudogenic. Donor age, sex, ethnicity and CMV serostatus were compiled alongside the repertoire data. The number of donors typed differed by locus, with roughly 629-640 for A, B, C, DRB1 and DQB1, around 500 for DQA1, 600 to 610 for DPA1, and 472 for DPB1. High-throughput TCR immunosequencing, statistical association of individual TCRs with disease status, and machine learning were combined to predict cytomegalovirus infection status. Of the 398 genotyped donors, 65% to 90% fell in the genetic ancestry cluster associated with self-reported Caucasian donors. The study aimed to test whether cataloging public T cell receptors could reveal signatures of past pathogen exposure. Because of strong linkage in the cohort, roughly five DR-DQ haplotypes were treated as single units for association and clustering.

Notes on this clone: Which antigen it targets is not known. Base qualities were left out, and no much larger clone turns up one base away.

The cohort comprised fewer than 700 healthy bone marrow donors. Cohort members were all nominally healthy when sampled, although unrecorded immune exposures were likely present. The donor was CMV seronegative and belonged to the group of approximately 320 seronegative cohort members. Every donor gave a peripheral blood sample, and the peripheral blood mononuclear cells from that sample were used for TCR beta sequencing. Genomic DNA extraction from the blood cell samples was performed with the Qiagen DNeasy Blood Extraction Kit. The V end loses 2 bases and the J end loses 1 base, and a stretch of 6 bases separates them. Spanning cysteine to phenylalanine, the CDR3 consists of 14 amino acids. Left in the record is the CDR3 DNA by itself, 42 bases read in frame from the first base. CDR1 is given as SGHNT and CDR2 as YENEEA, both from the germline V gene. Points the paper makes about the study in general: In a later analysis, TCR association rates were found to vary across HLA loci, with the most associated TCRs seen for DRB1 alleles and the fewest for HLA-C alleles. A group of highly shared sequence variants was considered likely to be a technical artifact of the sequencing pipeline. The only immune exposure information available for the cohort was CMV serostatus. Compared with equally common non-associated chains, HLA-associated TCR beta chains in a later analysis were more clonally expanded and had lower generation probabilities. Across donors, most TCR sequences were observed very rarely, whereas some public TCRs were present in many individuals. The earlier analysis of almost 600 of the donors excluded 15 to 20 rarely observed V segments, including chromosome 9 orphons, because counts were too low. In an earlier analysis of approximately 590 of the donors, most TCR beta V segments appeared in productive rearrangements about 87% or about 30% of the time, broadly matching IMGT annotations. This cohort had only TCR beta chains sequenced, and the lack of alpha or paired-chain data limited which features could be detected. In a later analysis, several top co-occurrence clusters were reported to appear linked to parvovirus B19, influenza, CMV and Epstein-Barr virus. In both the original and validation cohorts, the classifier was reported to diagnose cytomegalovirus status with high specificity and sensitivity. A later genetic analysis reported fewer N-insertions in productive TCRs among donors in an Asian-associated ancestry cluster than the roughly 700-donor mean. In a later analysis, over 15,000 TCR beta sequences were associated with specific HLA alleles at a false discovery rate of 0.05. Because HLA typing was unavailable for some donors at each locus, only the typed subset was used in association tests. When HLA alleles, especially DR and DQ, strongly co-occurred, attributing TCR associations to individual alleles was difficult. According to a later analysis, most CMV-associated TCR beta chains appeared to be HLA-restricted, and the HLA associations seemed to be driven largely by CMV exposure. It was suggested by the authors that the approach could potentially be generalized to other disease states and immunological phenotypes. Some IMGT-functional V segments, including TRBV6-2 and TRBV6-3, could not be told apart with the 87-base-pair reads, so those segments were excluded. The study listed approximately 150 TCR beta chains as associated with cytomegalovirus. In a later genetic analysis, a missense DCLRE1C variant was associated with V-gene and J-gene trimming of TCR beta chains, and the association was replicated in an independent cohort. A further reported finding was that TCR beta sequences accurately predicted the HLA-A and HLA-B alleles for most subjects in the first cohort. A few of the identified cytomegalovirus-associated TCR beta chains were confirmed in vitro to be specific for cytomegalovirus antigens. Correlated functional status among segregating V segments might reflect linkage disequilibrium, but an unknown experimental factor could not be ruled out. Presence/absence analyses assumed roughly uniform sequencing depth across donors, an assumption that may not hold.

Libraries were made using the immunoSEQ multiplex PCR assay. For the multiplex PCR, a mixture combining 60 forward primers for TCR Vbeta segments and 13 reverse primers for TCR Jbeta segments was used. Amplification of the CDR3 region of rearranged TCR beta genes was performed with a multiplex PCR assay on genomic DNA. The amplified TCR beta libraries were sequenced on the Illumina HiSeq System as 87-base-pair reads. Per the authors' processing: A later analysis tallied 70 million to 100 million unique TCR beta chains across the 666 repertoires, and 10 million to 11 million of those chains were shared by two or more donors. A nearest-neighbor algorithm error-corrected the raw reads and collapsed the reads into unique sequences, merging closely related sequences to remove PCR and sequencing errors. CDR3 sequences were aligned to IMGT reference sequences to assign V, D and J gene segments. For a sequence to be retained, a match of at least six nucleotides was required to both a V gene segment and a J gene segment. A rearrangement was called productive if the CDR3 had no stop codons and remained in frame with V and J, and every other rearrangement was called non-productive. Following IMGT convention, CDR3 was defined as the stretch from the second conserved V-encoded cysteine to the conserved J-encoded phenylalanine. The earlier analysis of about 530 of the donors excluded any sequence lacking an unambiguous match to a single V gene segment. In an earlier analysis of almost 600 of the donors, a V segment was called functional when productive rearrangements were above 56.7%, and segregating when the standard deviation between donors exceeded 5%. A statistical classification framework was developed to diagnose cytomegalovirus status using the catalog of TCR beta chain sequences. In a later analysis, TCR nucleotide sequences were compared against IMGT/GENE-DB human TR gene sequences so that V and J genes could be assigned. A later analysis assigned CDR3 sequences and most-parsimonious VDJ recombination scenarios with the TCRdist pipeline. In a later analysis, each TCR beta chain was defined by its CDR3 amino acid sequence together with its V-gene family, and reads without a unique V-gene family were excluded. A later analysis removed 550 to 700 highly shared, low-generation-probability nucleotide sequences to deal with suspected cross-contamination and a sequencing artifact. In a later analysis, a clonal expansion index was calculated for each public chain from normalized within-repertoire ranks of inferred template counts. A later analysis computed generation probabilities with a VDJ recombination model fitted to out-of-frame rearrangements, and checked the results against IGoR. Hypergeometric tests were used in a later analysis to score TCR-TCR, TCR-HLA and TCR-CMV co-occurrence, with a repertoire-size bias correction applied to the TCR pairs. In a later analysis, false discovery rates were estimated by permuting HLA or CMV assignments 20 times. In a later analysis, co-occurring TCRs were grouped using DBSCAN, with TCRdist sequence similarity added in when clustering inside HLA-allele-positive subsets. For co-occurrence clustering, repertoires with fewer than 30,000 or more than 120,000 public chains were excluded, along with about five repertoires with anomalous nucleotide sharing. What TCRdb holds here is the immuneACCESS table cut down to in-frame rearrangements. Part of the clones is not present; checked against another copy, under half of the missing clones reflect an unresolved V gene, and the others are unexplained. V and J calls and clone size follow that table, whereas D and trimming were derived from the DNA. This sample is represented by 55,000 to 80,000 clones; over 75% of them were singletons. About 10% of the sample belongs to the ten largest clones.

The rearrangement joined TRBV11-3 to TRBJ2-1, with the D gene call left open. Sequencing was performed on PBMCs. This clonotype was obtained from a female donor in good health and CMV-seronegative. The CDR3 reads CASSLRDSYNEQFF. The DNA is as follows: TGTGCCAGCAGCTTAAGAGATTCCTACAATGAGCAGTTCTTC.